These T cell receptor beta chains were read from a single sample in a study of regulatory T cells in long-lasting Graves disease. A single record per CDR3 protein comes from TCRdb applying MiXCR to the multiplex PCR reads. The sample includes under 800,000 distinct CDR3 sequences, under 20% of them seen just once. A further study also used this sample, focusing on T cells in Graves' hyperthyroidism and ophthalmopathy.

Material: peripheral blood mononuclear cells (PBMCs), obtained at new diagnosis, from a patient treated with antithyroid drugs. These receptors were taken from a young woman with Graves disease. The CDR3 runs from the conserved cysteine through the conserved F or W. The D gene is left open where the match is weak. Some rows have no size entry. The others give once, few or many, or a class for an expanded clone.

>TRBV20-1|TRBJ2-1|NA|NA
CSAPAVTHNEQFF
TGCAGTGCTCCAGCGGTCACCCACAATGAGCAGTTCTTC
>TRBV29-1|TRBJ1-2|NA|NA
CSAWDTILYGYTF
TGCAGCGCTTGGGACACCATCCTCTATGGCTACACCTTC
>TRBV28|TRBJ2-1|many|TRBD2
CASSPLAGGSSNEQFF
TGTGCCAGCAGTCCCCTAGCGGGAGGTTCCTCCAATGAGCAGTTCTTC
>TRBV5-1|TRBJ2-1|many|NA
CASSLGRGGNEQFF
TGCGCCAGCAGCTTGGGTCGAGGTGGCAATGAGCAGTTCTTC
>TRBV9|TRBJ1-6|few|NA
CASSVAGVNSPLHF
TGTGCCAGCAGCGTAGCTGGGGTCAATTCACCCCTCCACTTT
>TRBV11-2|TRBJ1-2|many|NA
CASSFIGGRLYGYTF
TGTGCCAGCAGCTTCATAGGAGGGAGACTCTATGGCTACACCTTC
>TRBV2|TRBJ2-7|NA|TRBD1
CAGGQGIFGRYEQYF
TGTGCCGGGGGACAGGGAATCTTCGGCCGGTACGAGCAGTACTTC
>TRBV7-2|TRBJ1-4|NA|NA
CASSLGLQNEKLFF
TGTGCCAGCAGCTTAGGGCTCCAGAATGAAAAACTGTTTTTT
>TRBV7-3|TRBJ2-3|few|NA
CASSLTPARDTQYF
TGTGCCAGCAGCTTAACTCCAGCTAGGGATACGCAGTATTTT
>TRBV20-1|TRBJ1-1|many|NA
CSAREAVGNTEAFF
TGCAGTGCTAGAGAAGCGGTGGGGAACACTGAAGCTTTCTTT